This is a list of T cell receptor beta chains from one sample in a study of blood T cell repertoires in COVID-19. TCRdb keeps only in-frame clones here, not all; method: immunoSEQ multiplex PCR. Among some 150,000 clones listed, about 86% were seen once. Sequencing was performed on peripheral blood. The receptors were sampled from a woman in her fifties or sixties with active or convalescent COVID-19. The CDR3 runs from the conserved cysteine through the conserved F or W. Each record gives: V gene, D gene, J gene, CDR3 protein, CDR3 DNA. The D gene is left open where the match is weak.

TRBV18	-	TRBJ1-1	CASSPRQGDTEAFF	TGTGCCAGCTCACCACGACAAGGGGACACTGAAGCTTTCTTT
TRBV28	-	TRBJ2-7	CASSASPGEQYF	TGTGCCAGCAGTGCCTCTCCGGGGGAGCAGTACTTC
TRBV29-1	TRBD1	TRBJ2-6	CSVGTGTGANVLTF	TGCAGCGTCGGGACAGGGACTGGGGCCAACGTCCTGACTTTC
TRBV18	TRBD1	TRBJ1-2	CASSPIVDRGPNGGYTF	TGTGCCAGCTCACCGATAGTGGACAGGGGGCCCAACGGTGGCTACACCTTC
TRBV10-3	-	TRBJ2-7	CAISGGPPSYEQYF	TGTGCCATCAGTGGGGGCCCTCCGTCCTACGAGCAGTACTTC
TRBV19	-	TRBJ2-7	CASSPRGSGYEQYF	TGTGCCAGTAGCCCGAGGGGGTCGGGGTACGAGCAGTACTTC
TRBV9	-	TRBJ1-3	CASSVAPPQGYSGNTIYF	TGTGCCAGCAGCGTAGCCCCACCACAGGGCTACTCTGGAAACACCATATATTTT
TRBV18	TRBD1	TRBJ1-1	CASSPLDRGLSTEAFF	TGTGCCAGCTCACCCCTCGACAGGGGGCTGAGCACTGAAGCTTTCTTT
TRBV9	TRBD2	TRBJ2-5	CASSVDSGTQGGTQYF	TGTGCCAGCAGCGTAGATAGCGGGACCCAAGGAGGGACCCAGTACTTC
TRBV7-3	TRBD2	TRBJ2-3	CASSRTSGIQDTQYF	TGTGCCAGCAGCAGGACTAGCGGTATACAAGATACGCAGTATTTT
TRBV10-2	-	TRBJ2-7	CASSVQREQYF	TGCGCCAGCAGTGTGCAGCGGGAGCAGTACTTC